These 27 T cell receptor beta chains originate from one sample sequenced in a study of blood T cell repertoires in COVID-19. Some clones are missing from TCRdb's copy, which holds only in-frame ones; the method was immunoSEQ multiplex PCR. This sample yields more than 85,000 clones, of which roughly 87% are seen a single time; roughly 5.2% belongs to the top ten. The sequencing input was peripheral blood. These receptors all stem from a woman aged 45-60 years with COVID-19, enrolled during active disease.

The chain employs TRBV5-1 and TRBJ1-1; TRBD1 might be the D (5 bases). Trimming removed 2 bases from V and 4 bases from J, with 15 bases in between. Germline V gene data show CDR1 as SGHRS and CDR2 as YFSETQ. CDR3 size: 15 residues. DNA for the CDR3: TGCGCCAGCAGCTTTTTACAGGCCGGTGGCACTGAAGCTTTCTTT. Amino acids: CASSFLQAGGTEAFF.

The chain carries TRBV9 and TRBJ1-2; D possibly corresponds to TRBD1 (5 bases). The CDR3 is made up of 15 amino acids. Germline values: CDR1 SGDLS, CDR2 YYNGEE. Trimming removed 0 bases at V and 8 bases at J, with 17 bases between. The CDR3 sequence: CASSVGGERTTGYTF. CDR3 sequence (DNA): TGTGCCAGCAGCGTAGGGGGGGAAAGAACGACCGGCTACACCTTC. Based on the CDR3 plus reference TRBV9 and TRBJ1-2, the full variable domain is DSGVTQTPKHLITATGQRVTLRCSPRSGDLSVYWYQQSLDQGLQFLIQYYNGEERAKGNILERFSAQQFPDLHSELNLSSLELGDSALYFCASSVGGERTTGYTFGSGTRLTVV.

The chain couples TRBV5-1 to TRBJ1-1, with D perhaps TRBD1 (6 bases). The CDR3 totals 15 residues. Trimming left V 3 bases short and J 3 bases short, with 15 bases between. In germline, CDR1 is SGHRS, CDR2 YFSETQ. In DNA form, the CDR3 reads TGCGCCAGCAGCTCCCAGCAGGGGCTCTACACTGAAGCTTTCTTT. Translated: CASSSQQGLYTEAFF. The full variable domain, rest sourced from reference TRBV5-1 and TRBJ1-1, is KAGVTQTPRYLIKTRGQQVTLSCSPISGHRSVSWYQQTPGQGLQFLFEYFSETQRNKGNFPGRFSGRQFSNSRSEMNVSTLELGDSALYLCASSSQQGLYTEAFFGQGTRLTVV.

This clone was observed a handful of times. The chain couples TRBV6-2 or TRBV6-3 to TRBJ2-1; 9 bases line up with TRBD2. CDR1 and CDR2 (germline): MNHEY, SVGEGT. V was clipped by 5 bases and J by 8 bases; unmatched bases: 13. This CDR3 is 16 amino acids long. The CDR3 nucleotides are TGTGCCAGCAGTCCCCGGGGTAGCGGGGGAGGGTATGAGCAGTTCTTC. Translation: CASSPRGSGGGYEQFF.

CDR3 sequence reads: CASSQGGEETQYF. CDR3 in DNA: TGCGCCAGCAGCCAGGGGGGGGAAGAGACCCAGTACTTC. The chain couples TRBV4-1 to TRBJ2-5; 7 nucleotides match TRBD2. From germline, CDR1 is MGHRA and CDR2 YSYEKL. CDR3 size: 13 residues. Trimming cost V 3 bases and J 3 bases; bases outside gene matches: 1.

This clone has a handful of counts. The chain uses TRBV20-1 and TRBJ1-2, with 7 bases lining up with TRBD1. The CDR3 consists of 15 residues. Germline V lookup: CDR1 DFQATT, CDR2 SNEGSKA (reference sequence). The V gene end was trimmed by 3 bases and the J gene end by 2 bases; junction bases not matched to a gene: 9. Here the CDR3 DNA reads TGCAGTGCTAGTAGGGCGGGACAGAGAAACTATGGCTACACCTTC. It codes for CSASRAGQRNYGYTF.

The chain recombines TRBV18 with TRBJ2-4, with a weak D call TRBD1 (5 bases). Trimming removed 0 bases from V and 2 bases from J, with 8 bases in between. The CDR3 consists of 15 residues. The germline V gene encodes CDR1 KGHSH and CDR2 LQKENI. The CDR3 DNA reads TGTGCCAGCTCACCACCGCAGGGAACCAAAAACATTCAGTACTTC. It encodes CASSPPQGTKNIQYF.

The V and J genes are TRBV3-1 (or the pseudogene TRBV3-2) and TRBJ1-4; 9 bases line up with TRBD1. The J segment lost 7 bases and the V segment lost 2 bases, leaving 2 bases of the junction unmatched. CDR3 length equals 14 residues. CDR1 is LGHDT, CDR2 YNNKEL, per germline (reference sequence). CDR3 coding DNA: TGTGCCAGCAGCCAAAACAGGGGGCCTGAAAAACTGTTTTTT. The encoded protein is CASSQNRGPEKLFF.

The chain has TRBV9 and TRBJ2-1; 8 bases fit TRBD2. The CDR3 loop spans 15 amino acids. Unmatched junction bases numbered 3, after V lost 4 bases and J lost 0 bases. Germline CDR1 SGDLS, CDR2 YYNGEE. The CDR3 sequence is CASSRSGDSYNEQFF. The DNA of the CDR3 is TGTGCCAGCAGCCGTAGCGGGGACTCCTACAATGAGCAGTTCTTC.

This rearrangement joins TRBV27 to TRBJ2-7; possibly TRBD2 for D (5 bases). This CDR3 region has 12 residues. With 5 bases removed from V and 3 bases from J, the gap between germline ends came to 8 bases. Germline V gene data show CDR1 as MNHEY and CDR2 as SMNVEV (reference sequence). Here the CDR3 DNA reads TGTGCCAGCAGTCCTGGACTCTACGAGCAGTACTTC. It translates to CASSPGLYEQYF.

The chain's CDR3 is CASSSTATNEKLFF. CDR3 coding DNA: TGCGCCAGCAGCTCGACAGCAACTAATGAAAAACTGTTTTTT. This chain connects TRBV5-1 to TRBJ1-4, with D perhaps matching TRBD1 (5 bases). Trimming pared 3 bases from V and 0 bases from J, leaving 6 bases between. Germline assignment: CDR1 SGHRS and CDR2 YFSETQ. The CDR3 sequence is 14 residues long.

V and J are TRBV14 and TRBJ2-2, with 7 bases aligning to TRBD2. The germline gives CDR1 SGHDN, CDR2 FVKESK. V shed 0 bases, J shed 2 bases, and the junction held 6 bases outside the gene matches. The CDR3 has 17 amino acids. The CDR3 region has the DNA TGTGCCAGCAGCCAAGATATCCAGCGGGGCAACACCGGGGAGCTGTTTTTT. Its translation: CASSQDIQRGNTGELFF.

The rearrangement links TRBV3-1 (or the pseudogene TRBV3-2) to TRBJ2-3; TRBD2 aligns across 9 bases. Germline V gene data show CDR1 as LGHDT and CDR2 as YNNKEL (reference sequence). The CDR3 runs to 14 residues. With 4 bases clipped from V and 6 bases from J, the junction kept 5 bases outside the gene matches. The CDR3 DNA follows: TGTGCCAGCAGCCGGGGACTAGCATCGGATACGCAGTATTTT. Protein: CASSRGLASDTQYF.

This sequence joins TRBV30 and TRBJ1-6; 8 bases fit TRBD1. Germline V gene sequence: CDR1 GTSNPN, CDR2 SVGIG (reference sequence). V was pared by 2 bases and J by 8 bases, with 5 bases of the junction left unmatched. This CDR3 comprises 14 residues. The chain's CDR3 is CAWSRDRYYSPLHF. The CDR3, as DNA: TGTGCCTGGAGTAGGGACAGGTACTATTCACCCCTCCACTTT.

The CDR3 coding sequence is TGTGCCACCAGTGATCAAGCGGGGGGGGCGGAGACCCAGTACTTC. Amino acids: CATSDQAGGAETQYF. This rearrangement joins TRBV24-1 to TRBJ2-5; 10 bases agree with TRBD2. The CDR3 is 15 amino acids. Germline V lookup: CDR1 KGHDR, CDR2 SFDVKD. Unmatched junction bases numbered 5, after V lost 3 bases and J lost 5 bases.

This clone came up once. The chain combines TRBV30 with TRBJ1-5, with D perhaps matching TRBD1 (5 bases). V lost 1 base to trimming and J lost 8 bases, with 12 bases between them. Germline V gene lookup returns CDR1 GTSNPN and CDR2 SVGIG (reference sequence). CDR3 length: 13 residues. The CDR3 DNA reads as TGTGCCTGGAGTGAAAGGGGTAGTGAGCCCCAGCATTTT. This sequence encodes CAWSERGSEPQHF. The variable domain in full, completed from reference TRBV30 and TRBJ1-5, reads SQTIHQWPATLVQPVGSPLSLECTVEGTSNPNLYWYRQAAGRGLQLLFYSVGIGQISSEVPQNLSASRPQDRQFILSSKKLLLSDSGFYLCAWSERGSEPQHFGDGTRLSIL.

The table lists this clone with a count of one. The genes are TRBV24-1 and TRBJ2-1, with 8 bases that match TRBD1. Trimming at V came to 2 bases and at J to 0 bases, leaving 5 bases not matched to a gene. From germline, CDR1 is KGHDR and CDR2 SFDVKD. This CDR3 is 17 amino acids long. This CDR3 is CATSDSTGGSSYNEQFF. CDR3 DNA sequence: TGTGCCACCAGTGATTCCACAGGGGGGTCCTCCTACAATGAGCAGTTCTTC.

The chain couples TRBV7-3 to TRBJ2-2, with 10 bases fitting TRBD1. The CDR3 has 14 amino acids. The germline V gene encodes CDR1 SGHTA and CDR2 FQGTGA. The V segment lost 5 bases and the J segment 6 bases; nucleotides outside the gene matches: 3. The CDR3 sequence: CASSNGQGAGELFF. The CDR3 nucleotides are TGTGCCAGCAGCAACGGACAGGGGGCCGGGGAGCTGTTTTTT.

V is TRBV28 and J is TRBJ2-3; D is perhaps TRBD2 (6 bases). V shed 5 bases and J shed 0 bases, with 12 bases lying between them. The CDR3 spans 15 residues. CDR1 is MDHEN and CDR2 is SYDVKM in the germline V gene. CDR3 in DNA: TGTGCCAGCAGTACCCGGGGGACTAGCACAGATACGCAGTATTTT. Translation gives CASSTRGTSTDTQYF.

This sequence joins TRBV18 and TRBJ2-7; D perhaps matches TRBD1 (5 bases). The germline V gene encodes CDR1 KGHSH and CDR2 LQKENI. There are 13 residues in the CDR3. The germline V and J ends were trimmed by 3 bases and 3 bases, with 9 bases remaining between them. The CDR3 DNA is TGTGCCAGCTCACCGCGACAGAACTACGAGCAGTACTTC. Protein product: CASSPRQNYEQYF.

This chain joins TRBV24-1 and TRBJ1-3; D not certain. The CDR3 sequence is 13 residues long. Germline assignment: CDR1 KGHDR and CDR2 SFDVKD. The V gene lost 9 bases and the J gene lost 0 bases, with 8 bases spanning the gap. CDR3 bases: TGTGCCACCCCGCAGGACTCTGGAAACACCATATATTTT. Protein sequence: CATPQDSGNTIYF.

V usage is TRBV9 and J usage is TRBJ2-3; TRBD2 matches 8 bases. J gave up 6 bases and V 0 bases, and 9 bases lay outside the gene matches. The CDR3 has 16 amino acids. Germline CDR1 SGDLS, CDR2 YYNGEE. The CDR3, as DNA: TGTGCCAGCAGCGTAGACCGGGGGGGTATGGAGGATACGCAGTATTTT. Protein sequence: CASSVDRGGMEDTQYF.

This chain connects TRBV3-1 (or the pseudogene TRBV3-2) to TRBJ2-7; D is unclear. This CDR3 comprises 13 residues. With 3 bases removed from V and 7 bases from J, the gap between germline ends came to 13 bases. Germline CDR1 reads LGHDT; CDR2 reads YNNKEL (reference sequence). CDR3 amino acids: CASSHSEAREQYF. CDR3 bases: TGTGCCAGCAGCCATTCCGAGGCGAGGGAGCAGTACTTC.

This chain uses TRBV7-9 with TRBJ1-4; D gene uncertain. This CDR3 spans 12 amino acids. CDR1 and CDR2 (germline): SEHNR, FQNEAQ (reference sequence). V was shortened by 5 bases and J by 7 bases, with 8 bases between the two germline ends. Here the CDR3 DNA reads TGTGCCAGCAGCCCAGTCAGTGAAAAACTGTTTTTT. Its translation is CASSPVSEKLFF.

This clone was counted a single time. An end of the junction differs from the germline gene, which may be a read error. This chain joins TRBV24-1 and TRBJ1-2; 7 nucleotides match TRBD1. This CDR3 comprises 12 residues. Germline CDR1 and CDR2: KGHDR and SFDVKD. The CDR3 DNA reads as TGTGCCACCAGTGATTCGGTGGACAGGTTCTCCTTC. The encoded protein is CATSDSVDRFSF.

CDR3 sequence reads: CASSPISGGIQETQYF. CDR3 sequence (DNA): TGTGCCAGCTCACCAATTAGCGGGGGTATCCAAGAGACCCAGTACTTC. This rearrangement joins TRBV18 to TRBJ2-5; 9 bases are a match to TRBD2. The germline V gene encodes CDR1 KGHSH and CDR2 LQKENI. V gave up 2 bases and J gave up 1 base; unmatched junction bases: 5. The CDR3 is 16 amino acids.

This chain connects TRBV21-1 to TRBJ2-2; the table's TRBD1 call for D was not verified on the DNA. TRBV21-1 is a pseudogene. This CDR3 comprises 20 residues. This CDR3 is CASSKPAIGQGATNTGELFF. CDR3 in DNA: TGTGCCAGCAGCAAACCGGCCATTGGACAGGGGGCAACGAACACCGGGGAGCTGTTTTTT.